The rows below give T cell receptor beta chains drawn from one sample of a study of cytomegalovirus exposure and HLA in healthy donors. The data were produced by immunoSEQ multiplex PCR, yet TCRdb's version contains in-frame clones alone and is incomplete. The sample carries under 120,000 clones, just under 75% recorded once. Sequenced material: PBMCs. These receptors originate from a man aged 45-60 years in good health and CMV-seropositive. Both conserved end residues are part of each CDR3. Each record gives: V gene, D gene, clone size, J gene, CDR3 protein, CDR3 DNA. A D gene is named only where the DNA matches it firmly. The listing skips clone size in some rows; elsewhere it reads once, few, many or a size class.

V: TRBV6-1; D: -; size: -; J: TRBJ1-5; CDR3: CASSESVGGHSNQPQHF; DNA: TGTGCCAGCAGTGAATCGGTAGGAGGTCATAGCAATCAGCCCCAGCATTTT
V: TRBV18; D: TRBD1; size: -; J: TRBJ2-7; CDR3: CASSPPDRTGWYEQYF; DNA: TGTGCCAGCTCACCACCCGATCGGACAGGGTGGTACGAGCAGTACTTC
V: TRBV5-1; D: -; size: -; J: TRBJ2-7; CDR3: CASRADGTYYEQYF; DNA: TGCGCCAGCAGAGCAGACGGGACTTACTACGAGCAGTACTTC
V: TRBV5-4; D: TRBD1; size: -; J: TRBJ2-5; CDR3: CASSARQGEETQYF; DNA: TGTGCCAGCAGCGCACGACAGGGGGAAGAGACCCAGTACTTC
V: TRBV7-3; D: -; size: -; J: TRBJ2-2; CDR3: CASSPRGREDTGELFF; DNA: TGTGCCAGCAGCCCGCGGGGCAGGGAAGACACCGGGGAGCTGTTTTTT
V: TRBV9; D: -; size: -; J: TRBJ1-2; CDR3: CASSVGALNGYTF; DNA: TGTGCCAGCAGCGTGGGGGCTCTTAATGGCTACACCTTC
V: TRBV28; D: -; size: few; J: TRBJ1-5; CDR3: CASSPGTHGQPQHF; DNA: TGTGCCAGCAGTCCCGGGACTCACGGTCAGCCCCAGCATTTT
V: TRBV9; D: -; size: few; J: TRBJ2-5; CDR3: CASSVGGELGTQYF; DNA: TGTGCCAGCAGCGTAGGCGGGGAGTTGGGGACCCAGTACTTC
V: TRBV6-5; D: TRBD2; size: -; J: TRBJ2-3; CDR3: CASQRGGITDTQYF; DNA: TGTGCCAGTCAGCGCGGGGGGATCACAGATACGCAGTATTTT
V: TRBV25-1; D: TRBD2; size: -; J: TRBJ2-5; CDR3: CASSESGGKSETQYF; DNA: TGTGCCAGCAGTGAATCGGGAGGGAAATCGGAGACCCAGTACTTC
V: TRBV7-3; D: TRBD2; size: -; J: TRBJ2-1; CDR3: CASSLVTSDEQFF; DNA: TGTGCCAGCAGCTTAGTGACTAGCGATGAGCAGTTCTTC
V: TRBV9; D: TRBD1; size: once; J: TRBJ1-1; CDR3: CASSERGQGRAFF; DNA: TGTGCCAGCAGCGAGAGAGGACAGGGGCGAGCTTTCTTT
V: TRBV27; D: -; size: -; J: TRBJ2-2; CDR3: CASSSPGRAGELFF; DNA: TGTGCCAGCAGTTCCCCAGGCAGGGCCGGGGAGCTGTTTTTT
V: TRBV27; D: TRBD1; size: -; J: TRBJ2-3; CDR3: CASSPRTGTTDTQYF; DNA: TGTGCCAGCAGTCCCCGGACAGGAACCACAGATACGCAGTATTTT
V: TRBV14; D: TRBD1; size: -; J: TRBJ2-7; CDR3: CASSRRPGQGAYEQYF; DNA: TGTGCCAGCAGCCGTAGACCGGGACAGGGGGCCTACGAGCAGTACTTC
V: TRBV5-1; D: -; size: once; J: TRBJ1-1; CDR3: CASSLDADTEAFF; DNA: TGCGCCAGCAGCTTGGACGCGGACACTGAAGCTTTCTTT